This T cell receptor beta chain derives from a study of blood T cell repertoires in COVID-19. Assay: immunoSEQ multiplex PCR; the TCRdb copy retains only in-frame clones and omits some. The sample includes 390,000 or so clones, about 87% of them seen just once. One Seattle source followed patients from active infection through their disease course. The germline gives CDR1 MNHEY, CDR2 SVGAGI. The CDR3 is 13 residues long. V gave up 5 bases and J gave up 7 bases; unmatched junction bases: 5. The sample comprised peripheral blood. The chain employs TRBV6-5 and TRBJ1-5; 7 nucleotides match TRBD1. The origin of this receptor is a woman aged 25 to 39 with COVID-19, enrolled during active disease. CDR3 bases: TGTGCCAGCAGTACAGGGGATGCGCAGCCCCAGCATTTT. Protein: CASSTGDAQPQHF.